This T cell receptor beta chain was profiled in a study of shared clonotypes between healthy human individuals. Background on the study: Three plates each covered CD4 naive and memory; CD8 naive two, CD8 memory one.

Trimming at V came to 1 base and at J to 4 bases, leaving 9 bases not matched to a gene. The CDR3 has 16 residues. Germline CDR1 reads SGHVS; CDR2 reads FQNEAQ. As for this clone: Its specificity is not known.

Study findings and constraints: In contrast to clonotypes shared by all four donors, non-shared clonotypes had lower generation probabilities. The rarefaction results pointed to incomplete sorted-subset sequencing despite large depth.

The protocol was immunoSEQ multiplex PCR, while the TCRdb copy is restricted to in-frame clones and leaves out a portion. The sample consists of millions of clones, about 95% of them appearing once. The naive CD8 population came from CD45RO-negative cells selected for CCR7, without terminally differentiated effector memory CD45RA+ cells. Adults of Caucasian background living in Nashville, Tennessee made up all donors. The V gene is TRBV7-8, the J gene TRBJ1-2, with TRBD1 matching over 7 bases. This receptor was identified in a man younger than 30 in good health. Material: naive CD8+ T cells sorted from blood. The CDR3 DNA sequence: TGTGCCAGCAGCTTAGGTTGGACAGGTAGCGCCTATGGCTACACCTTC. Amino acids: CASSLGWTGSAYGYTF.